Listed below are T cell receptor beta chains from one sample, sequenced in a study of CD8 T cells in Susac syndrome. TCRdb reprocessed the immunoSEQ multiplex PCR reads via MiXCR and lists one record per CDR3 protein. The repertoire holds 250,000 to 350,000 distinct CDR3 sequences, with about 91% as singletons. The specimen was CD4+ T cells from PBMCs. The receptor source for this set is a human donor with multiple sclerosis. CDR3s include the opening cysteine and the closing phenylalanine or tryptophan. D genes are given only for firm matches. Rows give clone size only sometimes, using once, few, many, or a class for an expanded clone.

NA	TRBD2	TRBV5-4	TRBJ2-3	CASSWTSGGTDTQYF	TGTGCCAGCAGCTGGACTAGCGGGGGCACAGATACGCAGTATTTT
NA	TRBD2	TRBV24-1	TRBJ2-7	CATSDHECSGPSLDYEQYF	TGTGCCACCAGTGACCACGAGTGTAGCGGGCCTTCCCTTGACTACGAGCAGTACTTC
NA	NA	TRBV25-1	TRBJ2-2	CASSELGQGNVGELFF	TGTGCCAGCAGTGAATTGGGTCAGGGAAATGTCGGGGAGCTGTTTTTT
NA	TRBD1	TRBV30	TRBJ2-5	CAWSRDRGRGETQYF	TGTGCCTGGAGTAGGGACAGGGGGCGCGGAGAGACCCAGTACTTC
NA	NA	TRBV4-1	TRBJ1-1	CASSPTGTQATEAFF	TGCGCCAGCAGCCCCACCGGGACCCAAGCCACTGAAGCTTTCTTT
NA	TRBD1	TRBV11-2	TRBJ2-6	CASTSLTGGQGTGANVLTF	TGTGCCAGCACCTCCTTAACAGGGGGTCAGGGCACTGGGGCCAACGTCCTGACTTTC
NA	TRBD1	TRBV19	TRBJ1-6	CASSIGDRNNSPLHF	TGTGCCAGTAGTATCGGGGACAGGAATAATTCACCCCTCCACTTT
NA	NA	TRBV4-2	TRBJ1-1	CASSQGSTRSNTEAFF	TGTGCCAGCAGCCAAGGCTCCACACGGTCGAACACTGAAGCTTTCTTT
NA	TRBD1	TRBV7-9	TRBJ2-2	CASSSNGQALGTGELFF	TGTGCCAGCAGCTCAAACGGACAGGCCCTGGGCACCGGGGAGCTGTTTTTT
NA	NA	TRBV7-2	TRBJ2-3	CASSLVGTSTDTQYF	TGTGCCAGCAGCTTAGTTGGAACTAGCACAGATACGCAGTATTTT
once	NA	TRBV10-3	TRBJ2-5	CAISDSQAETQYF	TGTGCCATCAGTGACTCCCAGGCAGAGACCCAGTACTTC
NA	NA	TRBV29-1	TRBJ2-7	CSVARGLAYEQYF	TGCAGCGTTGCGCGGGGGCTGGCCTACGAGCAGTACTTC
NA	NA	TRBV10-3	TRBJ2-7	CAIGEPMGTDAGYEQYF	TGTGCCATCGGTGAGCCGATGGGAACTGACGCGGGCTACGAGCAGTACTTC
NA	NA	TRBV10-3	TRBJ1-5	CAISEGYSNQPQHF	TGTGCCATCAGTGAGGGCTATAGCAATCAGCCCCAGCATTTT